These 22 T cell receptor beta chains came from one sample sequenced in a study of T cells after posttransplantation cyclophosphamide listed by TCRdb under 2016. Library construction relied on the immunoSEQ multiplex PCR assay. Drawn from immuneACCESS, this table holds only the in-frame rearrangements with V and J called that TCRdb kept. Clones are partly lost; checked studies trace under half to an unresolved V gene and leave the rest unexplained. The sample counts 35,000 to 55,000 clones, each observed more than once. About 2.5% of the sample belongs to the ten largest clones. Sequencing was done on a sample of PBMCs. The receptor set was obtained from a man in his forties in good health, CMV-negative, and a related stem cell transplant donor.

This clone was recorded many times. The V call is TRBV4-1, the J call TRBJ1-3; D is perhaps TRBD1 (6 bases). This CDR3 spans 15 amino acids. Germline CDR1 reads MGHRA; CDR2 reads YSYEKL. V gave up 6 bases and J gave up 8 bases, with 20 bases separating them. The CDR3 DNA sequence: TGCGCCAGCAGACTAGAACCCAGGCCAGGGGACACCATATATTTT. This encodes CASRLEPRPGDTIYF.

In its sample, this clone was seen a few times. The V call is TRBV7-9, the J call TRBJ1-2, with a possible D match to TRBD1 (6 bases). CDR1 and CDR2 (germline): SEHNR, FQNEAQ (reference sequence). The CDR3 extends over 16 amino acids. V was trimmed by 1 base and J by 4 bases, leaving 16 bases between them. CDR3 protein: CASSLGELRGSYGYTF. The CDR3, as DNA: TGTGCCAGCAGCTTAGGCGAGCTCAGGGGCTCCTATGGCTACACCTTC.

This clone was found many times. This chain connects TRBV5-1 to TRBJ2-3, with D maybe TRBD2 (6 bases). The V end lost 5 bases, the J end lost 2 bases, and 21 bases lay between the germline ends. This CDR3 spans 17 amino acids. Germline loops: CDR1 SGHRS, CDR2 YFSETQ. The CDR3 reads CASSRGTLTPTTDTQYF. The CDR3 coding sequence is TGCGCCAGCAGTCGGGGGACCCTGACACCAACCACAGATACGCAGTATTTT.

The rearrangement joins TRBV9 to TRBJ1-3; weak D call: TRBD1 (6 bases). Trimming cost V 4 bases and J 4 bases, with 9 bases left between them. This CDR3 comprises 13 residues. From germline, CDR1 is SGDLS and CDR2 YYNGEE. CDR3 sequence (DNA): TGTGCCAGCAGCCCAGGGGCGGGAAACACCATATATTTT. It yields the protein CASSPGAGNTIYF.

Ten or more counts support this clone. V and J are TRBV18 and TRBJ2-4; a weak D match, TRBD1 (6 bases). The V gene lost 1 base and the J gene lost 0 bases, with 13 bases spanning the gap. The CDR3 is 17 amino acids. Germline CDR1 is KGHSH and CDR2 is LQKENI. CDR3 sequence (DNA): TGTGCCAGCTCACCACGACAGGAGTTACTAGCCAAAAACATTCAGTACTTC. It yields the protein CASSPRQELLAKNIQYF.

This clone was picked up many times. The chain recombines TRBV5-5 with TRBJ2-7; D is undetermined. From germline, CDR1 is SGHKS and CDR2 YYEKEE (reference sequence). V was shortened by 1 base and J by 3 bases, with 11 bases between the two germline ends. CDR3 length: 14 residues. The CDR3 sequence: CASSLLQTDYEQYF. DNA of the CDR3: TGTGCCAGCAGCTTGTTACAGACCGACTACGAGCAGTACTTC.

This clone appeared many times. The genes are TRBV27 and TRBJ2-1; 10 nucleotides match TRBD1. This CDR3 has 16 amino acids. Germline CDR1 reads MNHEY; CDR2 reads SMNVEV (reference sequence). V dropped 5 bases and J dropped 7; count of bases not matched to a gene: 11. The CDR3 DNA reads TGTGCCAGCAGTCCCCCTATGGACAGGGGGATTAATGAGCAGTTCTTC. Amino acids: CASSPPMDRGINEQFF.

This clone came up many times. The rearrangement links TRBV7-2 to TRBJ1-6; 7 nucleotides match TRBD1. The V segment lost 4 bases and the J segment 5 bases; nucleotides outside the gene matches: 5. The CDR3 sequence is 15 residues long. Germline CDR1 and CDR2: SGHTA and FQGNSA. CDR3 in amino acids: CASSYGTVDNSPLHF. The CDR3 DNA is TGTGCCAGCAGCTACGGGACAGTCGATAATTCACCCCTCCACTTT.

This clone was seen ten or more times. The chain combines TRBV11-3 with TRBJ1-1; D is possibly TRBD1 (6 bases). Germline V lookup: CDR1 SGHNT, CDR2 YENEEA. The CDR3 spans 15 residues. V gave up 5 bases and J gave up 0 bases, with 13 bases separating them. DNA of the CDR3: TGTGCCAGCAGCGATCGACAGGTGATGAACACTGAAGCTTTCTTT. Translating gives CASSDRQVMNTEAFF.

This clone was counted at least ten times. The chain links TRBV11-3 to TRBJ1-3, with a possible D match to TRBD1 (6 bases). Germline CDR1 is SGHNT and CDR2 is YENEEA. CDR3 length: 16 amino acids. Trimming removed 5 bases from V and 0 bases from J, with 14 bases in between. CDR3 amino acids: CASSRPGGSSGNTIYF. Here the CDR3 DNA reads TGTGCCAGCAGCCGCCCTGGGGGCAGCTCTGGAAACACCATATATTTT.

V usage is TRBV9 and J usage is TRBJ2-7, with TRBD1 matching over 9 bases. V trimming: 6 bases; J trimming: 6 bases; junction bases outside the gene matches: 4. The germline V gene encodes CDR1 SGDLS and CDR2 YYNGEE. The length of the CDR3 is 12 residues. The CDR3 region has the DNA TGTGCCAGCAAGGGACAGGGATCCGAGCAGTACTTC. Translated: CASKGQGSEQYF.

This clone was found many times. The V and J genes are TRBV7-2 and TRBJ2-1; 10 bases fit TRBD2. After removal of 5 bases from V and 4 bases from J, the junction contained 5 bases not matched to a gene. The CDR3 has 15 residues. CDR1 SGHTA and CDR2 FQGNSA come from the germline V gene. The CDR3 reads CASSLSGRPYNEQFF. The CDR3 DNA reads TGTGCCAGCAGCCTTAGCGGGAGGCCTTACAATGAGCAGTTCTTC.

Ten or more counts support this clone. The chain carries TRBV6-1 and TRBJ1-1; 7 bases are a match to TRBD1. The V and J ends lost 4 bases and 1 base, in that order; junction bases with no gene match: 6. The CDR3 length is 15 residues. Per germline, CDR1 MNHNS and CDR2 SASEGT. The CDR3 region has the DNA TGTGCCAGCAGTGTGGCAGGGGGTGGGAACACTGAAGCTTTCTTT. Its protein product is CASSVAGGGNTEAFF.

Many counts were recorded for this clone. The chain is built from TRBV5-1 and TRBJ2-7; 15 nucleotides match TRBD2. Germline CDR1 SGHRS, CDR2 YFSETQ. V lost 3 bases to trimming and J lost 0 bases; unmatched junction nucleotides: 7. The length of the CDR3 is 18 residues. CDR3 nucleotides: TGCGCCAGCAGCTCGCCGGGACTAGCGGGGGGCACCTCCTACGAGCAGTACTTC. Residues: CASSSPGLAGGTSYEQYF.

This clone was found a few times. V gene TRBV15 combines with J gene TRBJ2-5; 7 bases are shared with TRBD2. CDR1 LNHNV and CDR2 YYDKDF come from the germline V gene (reference sequence). This CDR3 spans 17 amino acids. The V gene end was trimmed by 4 bases and the J gene end by 3 bases; junction bases not matched to a gene: 14. The CDR3 protein is CATSNSLASGHKETQYF. In DNA, the CDR3 is TGTGCCACCAGCAACTCCCTCGCTAGCGGACATAAAGAGACCCAGTACTTC. Full variable domain (remainder filled in from reference TRBV15 and TRBJ2-5): DAMVIQNPRYQVTQFGKPVTLSCSQTLNHNVMYWYQQKSSQAPKLLFHYYDKDFNNEADTPDNFQSRRPNTSFCFLDIRSPGLGDTAMYLCATSNSLASGHKETQYFGPGTRLLVL.

This clone has more than one count but fewer than ten. V and J are TRBV15 and TRBJ2-5; TRBD2 matches 12 bases. The length of the CDR3 is 16 residues. Germline-derived CDR1 and CDR2 are LNHNV and YYDKDF (reference sequence). J gave up 2 bases and V 5 bases, and 6 bases lay outside the gene matches. The DNA for the CDR3 is TGTGCCACCAGCGGCAGACTAGCGGGGGAGCAAGAGACCCAGTACTTC. It codes for CATSGRLAGEQETQYF. The full variable domain, with the rest looked up from reference TRBV15 and TRBJ2-5, is DAMVIQNPRYQVTQFGKPVTLSCSQTLNHNVMYWYQQKSSQAPKLLFHYYDKDFNNEADTPDNFQSRRPNTSFCFLDIRSPGLGDTAMYLCATSGRLAGEQETQYFGPGTRLLVL.

This clone showed up many times. This chain joins TRBV6-4 and TRBJ2-3; perhaps TRBD2 as D (6 bases). The length of the CDR3 is 15 residues. Germline V gene lookup returns CDR1 MRHNA and CDR2 SNTAGT. V was pared by 7 bases and J by 0 bases, with 14 bases between. CDR3 residues: CASTPRDLSTDTQYF. DNA for the CDR3: TGTGCCAGCACGCCGCGGGACTTAAGCACAGATACGCAGTATTTT.

The chain joins TRBV11-1 to TRBJ2-7, with D possibly matching TRBD2 (5 bases). Germline loops: CDR1 SGHAT, CDR2 FQDESV (reference sequence). V gave up 5 bases and J gave up 5 bases, with 13 bases separating them. The CDR3 contains 13 residues. CDR3 bases: TGTGCCAGCAGCCAGGACTCGGGGAACGAGCAGTACTTC. Translated: CASSQDSGNEQYF. Full variable domain (outside the CDR3, taken from reference TRBV11-1 and TRBJ2-7): EAEVAQSPRYKITEKSQAVAFWCDPISGHATLYWYRQILGQGPELLVQFQDESVVDDSQLPKDRFSAERLKGVDSTLKIQPAELGDSAMYLCASSQDSGNEQYFGPGTRLTVT.

This clone was recorded many times. This rearrangement joins TRBV7-9 to TRBJ2-5; 9 bases match TRBD2. This CDR3 has 17 amino acids. The germline CDR1 and CDR2 sequences are SEHNR and FQNEAQ (reference sequence). The V and J ends lost 4 bases and 5 bases, in that order; junction bases with no gene match: 14. The DNA for the CDR3 is TGTGCCAGCAGCTCGGGGGTAGCGGGAGAGGCAAGTGAGACCCAGTACTTC. Amino acids: CASSSGVAGEASETQYF.

This clone was recorded a few times. The J gene is TRBJ1-4, the V gene TRBV5-1, with 7 positions matching TRBD1. Germline trimming cut 2 bases from V and 7 bases from J; bases unmatched to any gene: 8. From germline, CDR1 is SGHRS and CDR2 YFSETQ. This CDR3 has 15 amino acids. The CDR3 DNA is TGCGCCAGCAGCTTATCCGGGACAGAAGCTGAAAAACTGTTTTTT. Amino acid sequence: CASSLSGTEAEKLFF.

This clone was observed at least ten times. The chain uses TRBV12-5 and TRBJ2-7, with TRBD2 identical over 7 bases. The CDR3 length is 12 residues. The germline V gene has CDR1 LGHNT and CDR2 FRNRAP. J lost 6 bases, V lost 7 bases, and 6 bases had no gene match. The CDR3 here is CASAAGVGEQYV. The DNA of the CDR3 is TGTGCTAGTGCGGCGGGAGTCGGCGAGCAGTACGTC.

This clone was seen a few times. The chain couples TRBV7-6 to TRBJ2-7; a weak D match, TRBD1 (5 bases). From germline, CDR1 is SGHVS and CDR2 FNYEAQ. CDR3 length equals 17 residues. The V end was cut by 4 bases, the J end by 3 bases, with 22 bases between. CDR3 sequence reads: CASSSRTGRQSGYEQYF. The CDR3 DNA is TGTGCCAGCAGCTCCAGGACGGGCCGACAGTCTGGCTACGAGCAGTACTTC.